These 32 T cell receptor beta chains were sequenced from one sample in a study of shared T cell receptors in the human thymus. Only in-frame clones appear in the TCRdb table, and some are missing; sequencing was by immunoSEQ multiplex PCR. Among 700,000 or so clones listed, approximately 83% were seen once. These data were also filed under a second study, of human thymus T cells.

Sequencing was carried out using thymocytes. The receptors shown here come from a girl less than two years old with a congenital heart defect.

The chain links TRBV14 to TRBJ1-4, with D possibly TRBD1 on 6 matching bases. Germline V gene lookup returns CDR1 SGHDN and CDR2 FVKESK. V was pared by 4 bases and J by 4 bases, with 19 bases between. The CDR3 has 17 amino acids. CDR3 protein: CASSPGGKTGHNEKLFF. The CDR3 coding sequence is TGTGCCAGCAGCCCAGGTGGGAAGACAGGCCATAATGAAAAACTGTTTTTT.

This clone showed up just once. DNA for the CDR3: TGTGCCAGCAGCCAAGTACAGAAGTATTCTGGAAACACCATATATTTT. Translating gives CASSQVQKYSGNTIYF. The chain employs TRBV14 and TRBJ1-3; D gene unclear. The V end was cut by 1 base, the J end by 1 base, with 11 bases between. The CDR3 runs to 16 residues. CDR1 is SGHDN, CDR2 FVKESK, per germline.

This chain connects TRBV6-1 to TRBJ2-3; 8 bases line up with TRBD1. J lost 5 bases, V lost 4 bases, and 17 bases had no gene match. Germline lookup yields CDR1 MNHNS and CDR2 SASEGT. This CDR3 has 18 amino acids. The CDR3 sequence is CASSVRDRILLMGDTQYF. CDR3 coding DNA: TGTGCCAGCAGTGTGAGGGACAGGATTCTTCTTATGGGAGATACGCAGTATTTT.

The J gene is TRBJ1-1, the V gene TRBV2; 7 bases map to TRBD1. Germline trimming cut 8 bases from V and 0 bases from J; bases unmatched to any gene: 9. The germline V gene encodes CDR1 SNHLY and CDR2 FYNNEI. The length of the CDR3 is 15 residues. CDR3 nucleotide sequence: TGTGCCAGCTCTCGTAAACAGGGGATGAACACTGAAGCTTTCTTT. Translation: CASSRKQGMNTEAFF.

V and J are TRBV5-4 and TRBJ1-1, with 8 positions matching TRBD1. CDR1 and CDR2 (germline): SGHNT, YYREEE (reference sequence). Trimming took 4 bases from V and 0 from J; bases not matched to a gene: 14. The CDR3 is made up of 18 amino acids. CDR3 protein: CASSPRDRTHFMNTEAFF. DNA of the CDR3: TGTGCCAGCAGCCCTCGGGACAGGACCCACTTCATGAACACTGAAGCTTTCTTT.

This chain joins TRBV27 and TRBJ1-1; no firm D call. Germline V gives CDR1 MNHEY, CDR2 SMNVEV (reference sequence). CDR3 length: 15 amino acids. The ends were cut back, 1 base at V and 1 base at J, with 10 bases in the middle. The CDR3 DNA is TGTGCCAGCAGTTTATACCCCACAGAGAACACTGAAGCTTTCTTT. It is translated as CASSLYPTENTEAFF.

CDR3 bases: TGTGCCAGCAGTCCCAAAAGCCGGGTCTACGTTGGCTACACCTTC. Protein sequence: CASSPKSRVYVGYTF. The chain has TRBV27 and TRBJ1-2; D is undetermined. V lost 5 bases, J lost 7 bases, and 20 bases lay in between. The CDR3 covers 15 residues. The germline V gene has CDR1 MNHEY and CDR2 SMNVEV (reference sequence).

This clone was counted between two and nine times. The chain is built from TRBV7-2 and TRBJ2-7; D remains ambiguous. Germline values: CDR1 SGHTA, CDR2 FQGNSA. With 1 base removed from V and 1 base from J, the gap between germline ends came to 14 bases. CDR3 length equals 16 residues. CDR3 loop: CASSLESPHQSYEQYF. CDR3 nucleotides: TGTGCCAGCAGCTTAGAGAGTCCCCACCAATCCTACGAGCAGTACTTC.

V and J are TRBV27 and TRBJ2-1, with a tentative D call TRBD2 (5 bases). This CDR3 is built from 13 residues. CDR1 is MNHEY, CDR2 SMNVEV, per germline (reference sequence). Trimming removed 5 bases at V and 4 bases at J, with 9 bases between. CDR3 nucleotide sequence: TGTGCCAGCAGTCGCGGACTGTACAATGAGCAGTTCTTC. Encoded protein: CASSRGLYNEQFF.

The CDR3 DNA follows: TGTGCCAGCAGCCAAGGTCGGAACAGGGGACGTTTCTCCTATAATTCACCCCTCCACTTT. Its translation is CASSQGRNRGRFSYNSPLHF. This chain connects TRBV4-2 to TRBJ1-6, with 7 bases that match TRBD1. Trimming at V came to 1 base and at J to 0 bases, leaving 12 bases not matched to a gene. The CDR3 has 20 residues. CDR1 LGHNA and CDR2 YNFKEQ come from the germline V gene.

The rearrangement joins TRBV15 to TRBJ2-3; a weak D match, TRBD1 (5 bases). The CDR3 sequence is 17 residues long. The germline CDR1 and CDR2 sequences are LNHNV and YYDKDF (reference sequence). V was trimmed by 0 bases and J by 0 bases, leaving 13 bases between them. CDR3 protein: CATSRDFRTPSTDTQYF. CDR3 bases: TGTGCCACCAGCAGAGATTTTAGGACACCTAGCACAGATACGCAGTATTTT.

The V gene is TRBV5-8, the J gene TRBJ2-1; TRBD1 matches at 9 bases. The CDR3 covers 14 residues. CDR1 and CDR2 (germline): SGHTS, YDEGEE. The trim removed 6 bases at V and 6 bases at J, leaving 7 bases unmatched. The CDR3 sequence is CASTRGTGLNEQFF. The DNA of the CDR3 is TGTGCCAGCACCCGCGGGACAGGGCTCAATGAGCAGTTCTTC.

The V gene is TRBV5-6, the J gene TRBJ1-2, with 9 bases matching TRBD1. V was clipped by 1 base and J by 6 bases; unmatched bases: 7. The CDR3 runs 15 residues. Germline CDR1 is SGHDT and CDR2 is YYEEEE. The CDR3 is CASSLNRGLSDGYTF. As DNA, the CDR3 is TGTGCCAGCAGCTTGAACAGGGGGCTCTCAGATGGCTACACCTTC. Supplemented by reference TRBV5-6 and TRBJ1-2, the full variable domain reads DAGVTQSPTHLIKTRGQQVTLRCSPKSGHDTVSWYQQALGQGPQFIFQYYEEEERQRGNFPDRFSGHQFPNYSSELNVNALLLGDSALYLCASSLNRGLSDGYTFGSGTRLTVV.

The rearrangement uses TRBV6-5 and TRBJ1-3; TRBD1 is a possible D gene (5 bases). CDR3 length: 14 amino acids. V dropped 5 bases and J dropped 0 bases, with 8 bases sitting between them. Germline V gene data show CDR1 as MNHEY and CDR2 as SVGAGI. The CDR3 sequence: CASSADSSGNTIYF. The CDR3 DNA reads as TGTGCCAGCAGTGCCGACAGCTCTGGAAACACCATATATTTT.

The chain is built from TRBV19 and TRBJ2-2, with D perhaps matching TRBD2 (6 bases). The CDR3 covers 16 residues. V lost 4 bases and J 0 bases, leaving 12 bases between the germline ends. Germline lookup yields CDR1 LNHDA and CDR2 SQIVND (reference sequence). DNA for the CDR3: TGTGCCAGTAGTAAGTGCGGGGATGCGAACACCGGGGAGCTGTTTTTT. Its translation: CASSKCGDANTGELFF.

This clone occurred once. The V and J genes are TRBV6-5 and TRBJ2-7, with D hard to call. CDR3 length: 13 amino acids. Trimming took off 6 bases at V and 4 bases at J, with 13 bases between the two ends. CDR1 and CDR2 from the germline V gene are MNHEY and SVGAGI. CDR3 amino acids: CASRHLTRYEQYF. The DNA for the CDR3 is TGTGCCAGCAGGCACCTCACAAGATACGAGCAGTACTTC.

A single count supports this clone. In DNA, the CDR3 is TGTGCCAGCAGTTATGACAGGGGGGATTCACCCCTCCACTTT. This codes for CASSYDRGDSPLHF. The chain uses TRBV5-4 and TRBJ1-6; 9 bases align to TRBD1. The CDR3 has 14 amino acids. Germline lookup yields CDR1 SGHNT and CDR2 YYREEE (reference sequence). The V segment lost 5 bases and the J segment 8 bases; nucleotides outside the gene matches: 5.

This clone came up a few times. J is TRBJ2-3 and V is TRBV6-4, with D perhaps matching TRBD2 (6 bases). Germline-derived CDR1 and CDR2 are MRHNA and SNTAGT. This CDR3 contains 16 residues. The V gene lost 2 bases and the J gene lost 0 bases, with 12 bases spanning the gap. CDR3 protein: CASSDVGRESTDTQYF. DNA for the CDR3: TGTGCCAGCAGTGACGTAGGTCGGGAGAGCACAGATACGCAGTATTTT.

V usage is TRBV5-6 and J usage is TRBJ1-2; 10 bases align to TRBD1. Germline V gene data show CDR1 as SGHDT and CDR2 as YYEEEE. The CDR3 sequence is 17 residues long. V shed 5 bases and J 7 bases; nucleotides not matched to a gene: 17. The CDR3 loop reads CASRPTDRGLSSGGYTF. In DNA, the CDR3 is TGTGCCAGCAGACCAACAGACAGGGGGCTATCATCGGGTGGCTACACCTTC. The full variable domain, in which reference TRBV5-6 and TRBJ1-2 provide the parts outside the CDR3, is DAGVTQSPTHLIKTRGQQVTLRCSPKSGHDTVSWYQQALGQGPQFIFQYYEEEERQRGNFPDRFSGHQFPNYSSELNVNALLLGDSALYLCASRPTDRGLSSGGYTFGSGTRLTVV.

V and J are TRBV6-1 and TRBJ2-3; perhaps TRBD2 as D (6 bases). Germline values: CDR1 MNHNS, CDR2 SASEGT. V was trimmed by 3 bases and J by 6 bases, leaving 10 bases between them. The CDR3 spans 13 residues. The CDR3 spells CASSDGGVDTQYF. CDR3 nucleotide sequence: TGTGCCAGCAGTGATGGCGGGGTGGATACGCAGTATTTT.

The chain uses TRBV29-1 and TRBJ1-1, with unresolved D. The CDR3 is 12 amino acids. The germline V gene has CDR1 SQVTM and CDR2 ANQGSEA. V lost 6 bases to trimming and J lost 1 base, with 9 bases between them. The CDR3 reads CSVTRGNTEAFF. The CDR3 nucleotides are TGCAGCGTCACTCGAGGGAACACTGAAGCTTTCTTT.

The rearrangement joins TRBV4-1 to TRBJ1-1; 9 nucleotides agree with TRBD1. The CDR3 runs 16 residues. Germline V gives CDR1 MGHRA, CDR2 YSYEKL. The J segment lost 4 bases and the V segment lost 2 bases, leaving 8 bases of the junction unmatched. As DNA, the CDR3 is TGCGCCAGCAGCCAACTGTACAGGGGGCCCAGCACTGAAGCTTTCTTT. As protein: CASSQLYRGPSTEAFF.

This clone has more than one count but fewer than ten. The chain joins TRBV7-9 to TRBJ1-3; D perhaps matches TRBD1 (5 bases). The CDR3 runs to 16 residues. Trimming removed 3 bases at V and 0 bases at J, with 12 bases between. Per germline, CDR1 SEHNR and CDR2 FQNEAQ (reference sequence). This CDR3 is CASSFFAGDSGNTIYF. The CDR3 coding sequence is TGTGCCAGCAGCTTTTTCGCGGGGGACTCTGGAAACACCATATATTTT.

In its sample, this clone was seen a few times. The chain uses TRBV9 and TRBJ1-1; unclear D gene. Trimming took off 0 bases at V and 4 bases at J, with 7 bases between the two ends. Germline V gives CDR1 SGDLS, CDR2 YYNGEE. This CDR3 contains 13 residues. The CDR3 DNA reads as TGTGCCAGCAGCGTAGCCCCCCTCACTGAAGCTTTCTTT. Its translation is CASSVAPLTEAFF.

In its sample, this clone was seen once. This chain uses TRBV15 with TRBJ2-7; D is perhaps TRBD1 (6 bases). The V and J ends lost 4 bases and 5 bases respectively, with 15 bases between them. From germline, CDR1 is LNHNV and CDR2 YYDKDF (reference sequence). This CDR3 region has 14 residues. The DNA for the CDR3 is TGTGCCACCAGCACCACAAGACAGGTCGACGAGCAGTACTTC. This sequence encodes CATSTTRQVDEQYF.

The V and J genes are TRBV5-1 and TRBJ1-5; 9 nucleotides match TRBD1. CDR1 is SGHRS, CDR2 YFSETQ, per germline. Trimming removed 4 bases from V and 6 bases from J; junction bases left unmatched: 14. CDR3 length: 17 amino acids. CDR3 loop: CASSIIYRDREGQPQHF. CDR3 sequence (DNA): TGCGCCAGCAGCATAATATACCGGGACAGGGAGGGTCAGCCCCAGCATTTT.

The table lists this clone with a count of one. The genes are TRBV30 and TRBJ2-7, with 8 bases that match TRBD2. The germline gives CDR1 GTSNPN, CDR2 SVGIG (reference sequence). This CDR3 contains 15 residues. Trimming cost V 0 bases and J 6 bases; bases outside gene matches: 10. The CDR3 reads CAWSVQRLALCEQYF. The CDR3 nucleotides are TGTGCCTGGAGTGTACAGCGACTAGCGCTGTGCGAGCAGTACTTC.

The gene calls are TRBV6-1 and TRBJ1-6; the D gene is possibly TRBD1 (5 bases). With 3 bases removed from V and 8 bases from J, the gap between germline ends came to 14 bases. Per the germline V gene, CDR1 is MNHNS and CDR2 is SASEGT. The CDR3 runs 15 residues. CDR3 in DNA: TGTGCCAGCAGTGAGGGATTACCACAGGATTCACCCCTCCACTTT. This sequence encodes CASSEGLPQDSPLHF.

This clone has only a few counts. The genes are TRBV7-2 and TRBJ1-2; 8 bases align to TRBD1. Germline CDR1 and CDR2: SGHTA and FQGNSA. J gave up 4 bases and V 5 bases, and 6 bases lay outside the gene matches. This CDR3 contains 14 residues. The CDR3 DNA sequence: TGTGCCAGCAGCCCCAGGGGACAGGTCTATGGCTACACCTTC. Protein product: CASSPRGQVYGYTF.

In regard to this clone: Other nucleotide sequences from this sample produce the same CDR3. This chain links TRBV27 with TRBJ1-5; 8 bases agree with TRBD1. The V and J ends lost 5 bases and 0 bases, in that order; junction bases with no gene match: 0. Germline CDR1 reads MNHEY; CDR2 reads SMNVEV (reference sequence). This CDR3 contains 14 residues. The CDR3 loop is CASSGTGSNQPQHF. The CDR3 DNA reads TGTGCCAGCAGTGGGACAGGTAGCAATCAGCCCCAGCATTTT.

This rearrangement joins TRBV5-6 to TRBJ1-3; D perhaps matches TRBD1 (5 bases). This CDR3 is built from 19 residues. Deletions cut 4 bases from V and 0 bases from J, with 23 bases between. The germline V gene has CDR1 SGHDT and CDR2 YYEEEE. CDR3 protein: CASSTGGREGPHSGNTIYF. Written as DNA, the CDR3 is TGTGCCAGCAGCACGGGTGGGAGGGAGGGACCGCACTCTGGAAACACCATATATTTT.

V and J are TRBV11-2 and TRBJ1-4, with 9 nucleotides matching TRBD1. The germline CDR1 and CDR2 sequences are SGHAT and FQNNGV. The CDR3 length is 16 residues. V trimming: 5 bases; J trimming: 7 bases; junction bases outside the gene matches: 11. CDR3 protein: CASSPANRGRGEKLFF. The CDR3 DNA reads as TGTGCCAGCAGCCCCGCAAACAGGGGGCGAGGTGAAAAACTGTTTTTT.